The 20 T cell receptor beta chains below all came from one sample that was sequenced in a study of cytomegalovirus exposure and HLA in healthy donors. 60 Vbeta and 13 Jbeta primers were used in PCR. Only in-frame clones appear in the TCRdb table, and some are missing; sequencing was by immunoSEQ multiplex PCR. Of a few hundred thousand clones detected, about 80% appear once; the ten largest clones hold roughly 7.4%. Sequenced input: PBMCs. The receptors shown here come from a woman aged 55-75 years in good health and CMV-seropositive.

The chain is built from TRBV18 and TRBJ2-3; D is ambiguous. In germline, CDR1 is KGHSH, CDR2 LQKENI. CDR3 length: 14 amino acids. V dropped 4 bases and J dropped 1 base, with 9 bases sitting between them. The CDR3 DNA reads TGTGCCAGCTCACGAACCACGGGCACAGATACGCAGTATTTT. It codes for CASSRTTGTDTQYF.

The chain employs TRBV2 and TRBJ2-4; D is perhaps TRBD2 (6 bases). V was shortened by 0 bases and J by 3 bases, with 15 bases between the two germline ends. CDR1 and CDR2 (germline): SNHLY, FYNNEI. The CDR3 spans 17 residues. CDR3 amino acids: CASSEALREWGKNIQYF. The CDR3 DNA is TGTGCCAGCAGTGAAGCGCTTCGGGAGTGGGGCAAAAACATTCAGTACTTC.

V and J are TRBV10-1 and TRBJ2-2, with a weak D call TRBD1 (6 bases). Trimming cost V 3 bases and J 4 bases, with 9 bases left between them. Per the germline V gene, CDR1 is WNHNN and CDR2 is SYGVQD (reference sequence). There are 14 residues in the CDR3. The CDR3 loop is CASSDGGVTGELFF. CDR3 DNA: TGCGCCAGCAGTGATGGGGGCGTCACCGGGGAGCTGTTTTTT.

The chain joins TRBV4-1 to TRBJ1-5, with D possibly matching TRBD1 (6 bases). Germline V gene sequence: CDR1 MGHRA, CDR2 YSYEKL. The V gene lost 3 bases and the J gene lost 2 bases, with 17 bases spanning the gap. The CDR3 loop spans 17 amino acids. CDR3 protein: CASSHQTGRGGNQPQHF. The CDR3, as DNA: TGCGCCAGCAGCCACCAGACAGGCCGAGGGGGCAATCAGCCCCAGCATTTT.

In regard to this clone: One end of the junction is discordant with germline, which a read error may explain. This same CDR3 is encoded by further DNA sequences in the sample. The CDR3 region has the DNA TGCGCCAGCAGTGGAGGAAACTACGCGACCCCAGAGACCCAGTACTTC. Translated: CASSGGNYATPETQYF. This chain uses TRBV25-1 with TRBJ2-5, with D tentatively TRBD2 (5 bases). CDR1 and CDR2 from the germline V gene are MGHDK and SYGVNS. CDR3 size: 16 residues.

V gene TRBV7-6 combines with J gene TRBJ1-1; maybe TRBD1 (5 bases). The V end lost 0 bases, the J end lost 1 base, and 15 bases lay between the germline ends. The germline CDR1 and CDR2 sequences are SGHVS and FNYEAQ. The CDR3 contains 17 residues. CDR3 DNA sequence: TGTGCCAGCAGCTTAGCGCAATGGAGGGGAAGGAACACTGAAGCTTTCTTT. Amino acids: CASSLAQWRGRNTEAFF.

The chain couples TRBV6-5 to TRBJ1-1; D call uncertain. The V gene lost 0 bases and the J gene lost 4 bases, with 9 bases spanning the gap. CDR1 MNHEY and CDR2 SVGAGI come from the germline V gene. CDR3 size: 14 residues. Written as DNA, the CDR3 is TGTGCCAGCAGTTACTCATACACGTCCACTGAAGCTTTCTTT. Its translation is CASSYSYTSTEAFF.

For this clone: Other DNA sequences of this sample code for an identical CDR3. The chain recombines TRBV9 with TRBJ2-5; 9 bases fit TRBD2. Looked up from germline, CDR1 is SGDLS and CDR2 is YYNGEE. V was clipped by 0 bases and J by 4 bases; unmatched bases: 4. CDR3 length: 15 amino acids. The CDR3 spells CASSVGLAGVETQYF. The CDR3 coding sequence is TGTGCCAGCAGCGTAGGGTTAGCGGGAGTAGAGACCCAGTACTTC.

This clone was recorded once. The chain couples TRBV7-2 to TRBJ1-1; D is unclear. CDR1 is SGHTA, CDR2 FQGNSA, per germline. This CDR3 is 14 amino acids long. V dropped 3 bases and J dropped 0 bases, with 8 bases sitting between them. The DNA of the CDR3 is TGTGCCAGCAGCTTCTACAGCATGAACACTGAAGCTTTCTTT. Translation gives CASSFYSMNTEAFF.

The chain recombines TRBV5-1 with TRBJ1-2, with 7 bases fitting TRBD1. The ends lost 4 bases at V and 4 bases at J; junction bases unmatched: 7. CDR1 and CDR2 (germline): SGHRS, YFSETQ. This CDR3 region has 14 residues. The CDR3 sequence is CASSMLGTVYGYTF. The CDR3 bases are TGCGCCAGCAGCATGCTAGGGACAGTCTATGGCTACACCTTC.

V gene TRBV15 combines with J gene TRBJ1-5; tentative D call: TRBD1 (6 bases). The germline gives CDR1 LNHNV, CDR2 YYDKDF (reference sequence). Trimming cost V 6 bases and J 6 bases, with 15 bases left between them. CDR3 length equals 14 residues. The CDR3: CATRTTGHSQPQHF. The CDR3, as DNA: TGTGCCACCAGAACTACAGGGCACAGTCAGCCCCAGCATTTT. Looking up the rest from reference TRBV15 and TRBJ1-5 gives the full variable domain: DAMVIQNPRYQVTQFGKPVTLSCSQTLNHNVMYWYQQKSSQAPKLLFHYYDKDFNNEADTPDNFQSRRPNTSFCFLDIRSPGLGDTAMYLCATRTTGHSQPQHFGDGTRLSIL.

V usage is TRBV2 and J usage is TRBJ2-4; possibly TRBD2 for D (5 bases). The germline CDR1 and CDR2 sequences are SNHLY and FYNNEI. The CDR3 totals 14 residues. V was cut by 8 bases and J by 3 bases, with 14 bases left in between. Here the CDR3 reads CASENSVGKNIQYF. The CDR3 DNA reads as TGTGCCAGCGAGAATAGCGTCGGCAAAAACATTCAGTACTTC.

The gene calls are TRBV6-1 and TRBJ1-4; 11 bases are a match to TRBD1. Germline-derived CDR1 and CDR2 are MNHNS and SASEGT. V shed 6 bases and J 7 bases; nucleotides not matched to a gene: 7. This CDR3 has 15 amino acids. CDR3 sequence reads: CASRDRGRESEKLFF. Here the CDR3 DNA reads TGTGCCAGCAGGGACAGGGGGCGCGAGAGTGAAAAACTGTTTTTT.

This sequence joins TRBV5-1 and TRBJ2-1; 9 bases line up with TRBD2. The CDR3 spans 15 residues. Germline CDR1 is SGHRS and CDR2 is YFSETQ. The junction had 3 bases not matched to a gene; V was cut back by 2 bases and J by 3 bases. DNA for the CDR3: TGCGCCAGCAGCTTAGCTAGCGGGAACTACAATGAGCAGTTCTTC. It encodes CASSLASGNYNEQFF.

This clone has a single count. The chain uses TRBV18 and TRBJ2-1, with TRBD2 matching over 11 bases. The CDR3 consists of 17 residues. V was pared by 1 base and J by 4 bases, with 6 bases of the junction left unmatched. Germline V gene data show CDR1 as KGHSH and CDR2 as LQKENI. CDR3: CASSPRPGLAGYNEQFF. The CDR3 nucleotides are TGTGCCAGCTCACCACGACCTGGACTAGCGGGTTACAATGAGCAGTTCTTC.

The chain recombines TRBV6-4 with TRBJ2-1; 8 nucleotides line up with TRBD2. The CDR3 sequence is 15 residues long. V lost 0 bases, J lost 7 bases, and 5 bases stayed unmatched. Germline assignment: CDR1 MRHNA and CDR2 SNTAGT. In DNA form, the CDR3 reads TGTGCCAGCAGTGACTCGCTTCGACTAGCGAATGAGCAGTTCTTC. It codes for CASSDSLRLANEQFF.

The chain is built from TRBV19 and TRBJ1-4, with D unclear. Per germline, CDR1 LNHDA and CDR2 SQIVND (reference sequence). The V end lost 3 bases, the J end lost 0 bases, and 5 bases lay between the germline ends. CDR3 length equals 14 residues. CDR3 residues: CASSIGATNEKLFF. The DNA of the CDR3 is TGTGCCAGTAGTATCGGAGCAACTAATGAAAAACTGTTTTTT.

This chain connects TRBV29-1 to TRBJ2-7, with D possibly being TRBD1 (5 bases). V lost 6 bases and J 2 bases, leaving 11 bases between the germline ends. Germline-derived CDR1 and CDR2 are SQVTM and ANQGSEA. The CDR3 length is 12 residues. The DNA of the CDR3 is TGCAGCGTCGGACAAGGAACCTACGAGCAGTACTTC. Translated: CSVGQGTYEQYF.

To note about this clone: Distinct nucleotide sequences in the sample also encode this CDR3. CDR3 region: CASSHLFGTGDTEAFF. The CDR3 coding sequence is TGCGCCAGCAGCCATCTATTCGGGACGGGGGACACTGAAGCTTTCTTT. This chain links TRBV4-1 with TRBJ1-1; D possibly corresponds to TRBD1 (5 bases). Trimming pared 3 bases from V and 3 bases from J, leaving 17 bases between. Germline CDR1 MGHRA, CDR2 YSYEKL. This CDR3 region has 16 residues.

The CDR3 sequence is CASSSVQGLEQYF. CDR3 nucleotide sequence: TGTGCCAGCAGCTCCGTACAGGGCCTCGAGCAGTACTTC. This chain connects TRBV7-2 to TRBJ2-7; weak D call: TRBD1 (6 bases). This CDR3 region has 13 residues. V was pared by 4 bases and J by 6 bases, with 13 bases between. The germline V gene has CDR1 SGHTA and CDR2 FQGNSA. Variable domain in full (rest from reference TRBV7-2 and TRBJ2-7): GAGVSQSPSNKVTEKGKDVELRCDPISGHTALYWYRQSLGQGLEFLIYFQGNSAPDKSGLPSDRFSAERTGGSVSTLTIQRTQQEDSAVYLCASSSVQGLEQYFGPGTRLTVT.